The T cell receptor (beta chain) under discussion was sequenced for a study of CD8 T cells in ankylosing spondylitis. Study findings and constraints: Seemingly distinctive of ankylosing spondylitis blood was a TCR beta motif formed by eight highly homologous variants. Earlier studies detected some motif variants in reactive arthritis synovial fluid and blood. From matched ankylosing spondylitis synovial fluid, disease-linked clones were reportedly recovered at significantly enriched levels.

Quantitative molecular-barcoded 5'-RACE generated the TCR beta libraries. A single record per CDR3 protein comes from TCRdb applying MiXCR to the 5' RACE reads. This sample has roughly 38,000 distinct CDR3 sequences; roughly 3% occur once, and the top ten carry around 2.8%. The CDR3 runs to 13 residues. Germline CDR1 SGDLS, CDR2 YYNGEE. Trimming took 2 bases from V and 5 from J, leaving 8 bases between them. This clonotype was counted at least ten times. As yet, its antigen is unknown. The chain employs TRBV9 and TRBJ1-5; no firm D call. This clonotype was sampled from a male donor with ankylosing spondylitis or in good health (not recorded which). Sequencing used blood, either unsorted or a sorted T cell fraction (not recorded which). CDR3: CASSVNLDQPQHF. The CDR3 DNA reads TGTGCCAGCAGCGTCAACCTTGATCAGCCCCAGCATTTT. Complete variable domain (other parts from reference TRBV9 and TRBJ1-5): DSGVTQTPKHLITATGQRVTLRCSPRSGDLSVYWYQQSLDQGLQFLIQYYNGEERAKGNILERFSAQQFPDLHSELNLSSLELGDSALYFCASSVNLDQPQHFGDGTRLSIL.